A selection of T cell receptor beta chains follows, all from one sample in a study of T cell responses to AZD1222 COVID-19 vaccine. Produced via immunoSEQ multiplex PCR; TCRdb's table is partial and in-frame only. The repertoire holds about 78,000 clones, with roughly nine tenths as singletons. Specimen: peripheral blood, collected 28 days after the second AZD1222 dose. Receptor source: an adult who received the AZD1222 COVID-19 vaccine. CDR3s include the opening cysteine and the closing phenylalanine or tryptophan. D genes are given only for firm matches. Some rows mark clone size as missing; the rest say once, few, many or name a class of expanded clone.

16	TRBV27	TRBD2	.	TRBJ2-7	CASSLSGLADTYEQYF	TGTGCCAGCAGTTTATCCGGACTAGCGGACACCTACGAGCAGTACTTC
14	TRBV30	.	.	TRBJ1-2	CAWGRWTSNYGYTF	TGTGCCTGGGGGCGCTGGACCTCTAACTATGGCTACACCTTC
12	TRBV12-5	.	.	TRBJ1-5	CASGSGYQPQHF	TGTGCTAGTGGCTCCGGCTATCAGCCCCAGCATTTT
14	TRBV5-6	TRBD1	.	TRBJ2-7	CASSAGTGSYEQYF	TGTGCCAGCAGCGCCGGGACAGGGTCCTACGAGCAGTACTTC
15	TRBV5-8	TRBD1	.	TRBJ2-7	CASSLNRGPVYEQYF	TGTGCCAGCAGCTTGAACAGGGGGCCCGTCTACGAGCAGTACTTC
14	TRBV25-1	.	.	TRBJ2-7	CASSEAGPSYEQYF	TGTGCCAGCAGTGAAGCAGGGCCCTCCTACGAGCAGTACTTC
15	TRBV18	TRBD2	.	TRBJ2-7	CASSPPTSGGYEQYF	TGTGCCAGCTCACCACCGACTAGCGGGGGGTACGAGCAGTACTTC
17	TRBV30	TRBD2	.	TRBJ2-5	CAWSTPLTSGFQETQYF	TGTGCCTGGAGTACCCCCCTCACTAGCGGGTTCCAAGAGACCCAGTACTTC
15	TRBV11-3	TRBD1	.	TRBJ1-6	CASSIAGTGNSPLHF	TGTGCCAGCAGCATCGCCGGGACAGGGAATTCACCCCTCCACTTT
14	TRBV6-1	TRBD1	.	TRBJ1-5	CASSEADRGQPQHF	TGTGCCAGCAGTGAAGCTGACAGGGGGCAGCCCCAGCATTTT
15	TRBV30	TRBD2	.	TRBJ2-7	CAWSPPGLALYEQYF	TGTGCCTGGAGTCCTCCGGGACTAGCTTTATACGAGCAGTACTTC
14	TRBV5-1	.	once	TRBJ2-5	CASSLVGIQETQYF	TGCGCCAGCAGCTTGGTTGGGATCCAAGAGACCCAGTACTTC
14	TRBV6-5	.	.	TRBJ2-1	CASSYGTLGSQQFF	TGTGCCAGCAGTTACGGGACCCTCGGATCCCAGCAGTTCTTC
16	TRBV9	TRBD1	.	TRBJ2-2	CASSPRQGADAGELFF	TGTGCCAGCAGCCCCAGACAGGGGGCAGACGCCGGGGAGCTGTTTTTT
14	TRBV5-6	.	once	TRBJ1-2	CASSLGWADYGYTF	TGTGCCAGCAGCTTAGGGTGGGCGGACTATGGCTACACCTTC
14	TRBV3-1/TRBV3-2	.	.	TRBJ2-2	CASSQDSYTGELFF	TGTGCCAGCAGCCAAGACAGCTACACCGGGGAGCTGTTTTTT
13	TRBV27	.	.	TRBJ1-1	CASSFRDGTEAFF	TGTGCCAGCAGTTTCAGGGATGGGACTGAAGCTTTCTTT
15	TRBV3-1/TRBV3-2	.	once	TRBJ1-5	CASSQGGFSNQPQHF	TGTGCCAGCAGCCAGGGGGGGTTTAGCAATCAGCCCCAGCATTTT
10	TRBV30	.	.	TRBJ1-1	CAGRDTEAFF	TGTGCTGGCAGGGACACTGAAGCTTTCTTT
16	TRBV7-8	TRBD1	.	TRBJ1-2	CASSLVSTGNDYGYTF	TGTGCCAGCAGCTTAGTCTCGACAGGGAACGACTATGGCTACACCTTC
14	TRBV3-1/TRBV3-2	.	.	TRBJ1-3	CASSQAPKGDTIYF	TGTGCCAGCAGCCAAGCCCCCAAGGGGGACACCATATATTTT
11	TRBV7-9	.	.	TRBJ2-5	CASSLSGTQYF	TGTGCCAGCAGCTTAAGTGGGACCCAGTACTTC
16	TRBV24-1	TRBD1	.	TRBJ2-2	CATSEAGGAVNRELFF	TGTGCCACCAGTGAGGCAGGGGGCGCGGTAAACCGGGAGCTGTTTTTT
13	TRBV24-1	.	once	TRBJ1-3	CATSGGSGNTIYF	TGTGCCACCAGTGGGGGAAGTGGAAACACCATATATTTT
13	TRBV6-5	.	.	TRBJ1-2	CASSYSRQYGYTF	TGTGCCAGCAGTTACTCGAGACAGTATGGCTACACCTTC
13	TRBV11-3	.	.	TRBJ1-3	CASSLDPGNTIYF	TGTGCCAGCAGCTTAGATCCCGGGAACACCATATATTTT
12	TRBV6-5	.	.	TRBJ1-2	CASRTDSYGYTF	TGTGCCAGCAGGACCGACAGCTATGGCTACACCTTC
13	TRBV7-2	TRBD2	.	TRBJ2-1	CASSLAEREGQFF	TGTGCCAGCAGCTTAGCTGAGCGGGAGGGCCAGTTCTTC
13	TRBV27	.	few	TRBJ1-2	CASSPLGNYGYTF	TGTGCCAGCAGTCCACTGGGGAACTATGGCTACACCTTC
14	TRBV6-2/TRBV6-3	.	.	TRBJ1-6	CASSSLGQNSPLHF	TGTGCCAGCAGTTCCCTCGGACAGAATTCACCCCTCCACTTT
15	TRBV5-1	.	.	TRBJ1-4	CASSYSVASGEKLFF	TGCGCCAGCTCCTATTCAGTCGCTTCGGGCGAAAAACTGTTTTTT
16	TRBV6-6	.	.	TRBJ1-5	CASSLNSPYSNQPQHF	TGTGCCAGCAGTTTAAACAGCCCTTATAGCAATCAGCCCCAGCATTTT
14	TRBV11-3	.	.	TRBJ1-1	CASRAGRGGPEAFF	TGTGCCAGCAGGGCTGGACGAGGGGGGCCTGAAGCTTTCTTT
14	TRBV3-1/TRBV3-2	.	.	TRBJ1-2	CASSEIVQGSGYTF	TGTGCCAGCAGCGAGATTGTTCAGGGTAGCGGCTACACCTTC
13	TRBV6-6	TRBD1	.	TRBJ1-2	CASSDNRGEGYTF	TGTGCCAGCAGTGACAACAGGGGGGAAGGCTACACCTTC
16	TRBV4-1	TRBD2	.	TRBJ2-7	CASSQGIGTRDYEQYF	TGCGCCAGCAGCCAAGGCATAGGGACTAGGGACTACGAGCAGTACTTC
13	TRBV27	.	.	TRBJ1-4	CASSLTLSEKLFF	TGTGCCAGCAGCCTCACATTATCTGAAAAACTGTTTTTT
15	TRBV4-1	.	.	TRBJ1-1	CASSHSHRQGEEAFF	TGCGCCAGCAGCCACTCCCACCGCCAGGGTGAGGAAGCTTTCTTT
15	TRBV20-1	TRBD2	.	TRBJ2-5	CSASGLREGWQTQYF	TGCAGTGCTAGTGGTTTGCGGGAGGGTTGGCAGACCCAGTACTTC
13	TRBV30	.	.	TRBJ1-6	CAWTGALNSPLHF	TGTGCCTGGACCGGGGCCTTAAATTCACCCCTCCACTTT
16	TRBV4-3	.	.	TRBJ1-2	CASSQDPSGLNYGYTF	TGCGCCAGCAGCCAAGACCCCTCAGGGCTCAACTATGGCTACACCTTC
15	TRBV4-3	.	once	TRBJ2-7	CASSQADRSRGEQYF	TGCGCCAGCAGCCAAGCAGACCGATCTCGGGGTGAGCAGTACTTC
13	TRBV3-1/TRBV3-2	TRBD1	.	TRBJ2-7	CASSDRGLSEQYF	TGTGCCAGCAGTGACAGGGGTCTGAGCGAGCAGTACTTC
15	TRBV10-3	.	.	TRBJ2-1	CAISVLASEGGEQFF	TGTGCCATCAGTGTGCTAGCCTCCGAGGGGGGTGAGCAGTTCTTC
16	TRBV11-3	.	.	TRBJ1-2	CASSLNHVQNLGGYTF	TGTGCCAGCAGCTTAAACCACGTTCAGAACTTGGGGGGCTACACCTTC
13	TRBV6-1	.	.	TRBJ1-2	CASSEGSQGGYTF	TGTGCCAGCAGTGAAGGGTCTCAGGGGGGCTACACCTTC
18	TRBV24-1	TRBD1	.	TRBJ2-3	CATSDLGLTGGAPDTQYF	TGTGCCACCAGTGATTTGGGGTTGACAGGGGGCGCCCCAGATACGCAGTATTTT
15	TRBV6-4	.	.	TRBJ2-1	CASSLRDSLLNEQFF	TGTGCCAGCAGCCTCCGGGACTCCCTCCTCAATGAGCAGTTCTTC
17	TRBV4-3	.	.	TRBJ1-1	CASSQDLVGGVNTEAFF	TGCGCCAGCAGCCAAGATTTGGTGGGTGGCGTGAACACTGAAGCTTTCTTT
11	TRBV20-1	.	.	TRBJ2-1	CSATGDNEQFF	TGCAGTGCTACAGGGGACAATGAGCAGTTCTTC
16	TRBV27	TRBD2	.	TRBJ2-1	CASSPRTSGGFDEQFF	TGTGCCAGCAGTCCGCGGACTAGCGGGGGCTTCGATGAGCAGTTCTTC
15	TRBV12-5	.	.	TRBJ1-2	CASGSGLRANYGYTF	TGTGCTAGTGGTTCCGGACTGCGAGCTAACTATGGCTACACCTTC
15	TRBV2	.	once	TRBJ2-1	CASRGSPGPYNEQFF	TGTGCCAGTAGGGGGTCCCCGGGACCCTACAATGAGCAGTTCTTC
15	TRBV20-1	.	once	TRBJ2-7	CSASSAGAVLGEQYF	TGCAGTGCTAGTAGCGCGGGGGCCGTCTTGGGGGAGCAGTACTTC
16	TRBV10-2	.	.	TRBJ2-1	CASRFEGGSSYNEQFF	TGCGCCAGCAGGTTTGAGGGGGGGAGCTCCTACAATGAGCAGTTCTTC
16	TRBV30	.	.	TRBJ1-2	CAWSFVGLGGNYGYTF	TGTGCCTGGAGTTTCGTCGGCCTGGGAGGGAACTATGGCTACACCTTC
13	TRBV6-5	.	.	TRBJ1-1	CASSWTQGEGAFF	TGTGCCAGCAGTTGGACACAGGGTGAAGGGGCTTTCTTT
11	TRBV6-5	.	.	TRBJ2-7	CASSHRDEQYF	TGTGCCAGCAGCCACAGGGACGAGCAGTACTTC
16	TRBV27	.	once	TRBJ1-2	CASSQSGRKANYGYTF	TGTGCCAGCAGTCAGTCAGGGCGTAAAGCTAACTATGGCTACACCTTC